This T cell receptor beta chain was observed in a study of CD4 T cells in relation to SARS-CoV-2 and coronaviruses. Overall study findings and caveats: This crossreactivity analysis covered spike protein alone, no other viral proteins. Each donor contributed either pre-pandemic or post-infection samples, not both.

The CDR3 sequence is 14 residues long. The V end was cut by 7 bases, the J end by 6 bases, with 19 bases between. The germline CDR1 and CDR2 sequences are SGHTA and FQGNSA. Naive or memory CD4+ cells were cultured 1:1 with T cell-depleted PBMCs plus CEF. Using immunoSEQ multiplex PCR, the repertoire was profiled, and TCRdb retains in-frame clones only, with some absent. The data show about 36,000 clones, 70% to 85% seen once. As concerns this clone: Its specificity is not known.

The TCR originated in an adult with COVID-19. This chain connects TRBV7-2 to TRBJ2-7; weak D call: TRBD1 (5 bases). Sample: memory CD4+ T cells from PBMCs, cultured in vitro. The CDR3 DNA sequence: TGTGCCAGCACCTTCACGACAGTGAATGGCGAGCAGTACTTC. This gives the protein CASTFTTVNGEQYF. The variable domain in full, completed from reference TRBV7-2 and TRBJ2-7, reads GAGVSQSPSNKVTEKGKDVELRCDPISGHTALYWYRQSLGQGLEFLIYFQGNSAPDKSGLPSDRFSAERTGGSVSTLTIQRTQQEDSAVYLCASTFTTVNGEQYFGPGTRLTVT.